One and the same sample provided the 31 T cell receptor beta chains below, sequenced in a study of blood T cell repertoires in COVID-19. The table came from immunoSEQ multiplex PCR; TCRdb's copy has only in-frame clones and leaves some out. The sample lists about 120,000 clones, around 86% occurring once. The sequenced sample consisted of peripheral blood. These receptors were obtained from an elderly man with acute or convalescent COVID-19.

The chain uses TRBV9 and TRBJ1-4; a weak D match, TRBD1 (5 bases). The CDR3 runs 14 residues. The germline gives CDR1 SGDLS, CDR2 YYNGEE. V lost 3 bases and J lost 8, with 14 bases in between. In DNA form, the CDR3 reads TGTGCCAGCAGCGCCGGGCAGGGTGGCGAAAAACTGTTTTTT. It specifies CASSAGQGGEKLFF.

This chain connects TRBV18 to TRBJ1-2, with 9 nucleotides matching TRBD1. V was pared by 3 bases and J by 8 bases, with 10 bases of the junction left unmatched. CDR3 length: 15 residues. Germline V lookup: CDR1 KGHSH, CDR2 LQKENI. The CDR3 DNA reads as TGTGCCAGCTCACCGTCGACAGGGGGTTCAAGAGGCTACACCTTC. This translates into CASSPSTGGSRGYTF.

The chain recombines TRBV2 with TRBJ2-1; D is undetermined. Trimming cost V 2 bases and J 6 bases, with 14 bases left between them. The germline V gene has CDR1 SNHLY and CDR2 FYNNEI. CDR3 length equals 15 residues. The CDR3 is CASSELTTIANEQFF. The CDR3 coding sequence is TGTGCCAGCAGTGAACTGACGACAATTGCCAATGAGCAGTTCTTC. Looking up the rest from reference TRBV2 and TRBJ2-1 gives the full variable domain: EPEVTQTPSHQVTQMGQEVILRCVPISNHLYFYWYRQILGQKVEFLVSFYNNEISEKSEIFDDQFSVERPDGSNFTLKIRSTKLEDSAMYFCASSELTTIANEQFFGPGTRLTVL.

This clone was found a few times. This rearrangement joins TRBV7-5 to TRBJ2-3; the D call of TRBD2 is as the table states it, not checked on the DNA. TRBV7-5 is annotated as a pseudogene. This CDR3 is 17 amino acids long. The CDR3 loop reads CVRSPPPGRGSTDTQYF. The CDR3 coding sequence is TGTGTCAGAAGCCCCCCCCCGGGGCGGGGGAGCACAGATACGCAGTATTTT.

The chain recombines TRBV4-3 with TRBJ2-7; 9 bases fit TRBD1. In germline, CDR1 is LGHNA, CDR2 YSLEER. CDR3 size: 15 residues. Trimming took 4 bases from V and 0 from J; bases not matched to a gene: 4. The CDR3 DNA follows: TGCGCCAGCAGCCGGGCGACAGGGGGCTCCTACGAGCAGTACTTC. As protein: CASSRATGGSYEQYF.

The V call is TRBV6-1, the J call TRBJ1-2; 12 nucleotides match TRBD1. The germline gives CDR1 MNHNS, CDR2 SASEGT. The V gene end was trimmed by 2 bases and the J gene end by 4 bases; junction bases not matched to a gene: 2. The CDR3 has 15 residues. CDR3 in amino acids: CASSEPGQGAYGYTF. CDR3 sequence (DNA): TGTGCCAGCAGTGAACCGGGACAGGGGGCCTATGGCTACACCTTC.

This clone was seen a few times. V usage is TRBV18 and J usage is TRBJ2-7; the match to TRBD2 covers 8 bases. Germline trimming cut 4 bases from V and 0 bases from J; bases unmatched to any gene: 11. CDR1 is KGHSH, CDR2 LQKENI, per germline. This CDR3 comprises 17 residues. The DNA for the CDR3 is TGTGCCAGCTCACTCACCGGGGGGAGCGGGAGCTCCTACGAGCAGTACTTC. This sequence encodes CASSLTGGSGSSYEQYF.

The V call is TRBV5-4, the J call TRBJ2-5; weak D call: TRBD2 (7 bases). Trimming shortened V by 1 base and J by 5 bases, and 12 bases separated the two germline ends. This CDR3 is built from 14 residues. In germline, CDR1 is SGHNT, CDR2 YYREEE (reference sequence). This chain's CDR3 is CASSLRGGGETQYF. The CDR3 DNA follows: TGTGCCAGCAGCTTGAGGGGGGGAGGGGAGACCCAGTACTTC.

V is TRBV19 and J is TRBJ2-1, with 8 nucleotides matching TRBD2. V lost 4 bases and J lost 5; bases outside the gene matches: 13. CDR3 length equals 17 residues. Germline lookup yields CDR1 LNHDA and CDR2 SQIVND (reference sequence). The CDR3: CASSRGSGALGNNEQFF. The CDR3 region has the DNA TGTGCCAGTAGTAGGGGTAGCGGGGCACTGGGTAACAATGAGCAGTTCTTC.

The CDR3 here is CASRRDRAQETQYF. CDR3 sequence (DNA): TGCGCCAGCAGAAGGGACAGGGCCCAAGAGACCCAGTACTTC. This chain joins TRBV5-1 and TRBJ2-5; TRBD1 aligns across 9 bases. The CDR3 covers 14 residues. Germline trimming cut 5 bases from V and 1 base from J; bases unmatched to any gene: 3. Germline CDR1 SGHRS, CDR2 YFSETQ.

This clone was picked up a small number of times. V usage is TRBV28 and J usage is TRBJ1-1, with D perhaps TRBD1 (5 bases). Germline CDR1 reads MDHEN; CDR2 reads SYDVKM. This CDR3 is 14 amino acids long. The V end lost 4 bases, the J end lost 5 bases, and 14 bases lay between the germline ends. The CDR3 DNA is TGTGCCAGCAGTTGGGTTGGGGGGAATACTGAAGCTTTCTTT. Protein: CASSWVGGNTEAFF.

V gene TRBV18 combines with J gene TRBJ2-5; 7 nucleotides line up with TRBD1. After removal of 5 bases from V and 1 base from J, the junction contained 4 bases not matched to a gene. Germline loops: CDR1 KGHSH, CDR2 LQKENI. This CDR3 region has 14 residues. The CDR3: CASSSGQLQETQYF. The CDR3 DNA reads as TGTGCCAGCTCATCGGGACAGCTCCAAGAGACCCAGTACTTC.

V usage is TRBV6-5 and J usage is TRBJ1-5; a weak D match, TRBD1 (6 bases). V was shortened by 0 bases and J by 4 bases, with 10 bases between the two germline ends. The CDR3 loop spans 15 amino acids. Germline assignment: CDR1 MNHEY and CDR2 SVGAGI. The CDR3 region is CASSYSDSPNQPQHF. The CDR3 coding sequence is TGTGCCAGCAGTTACTCGGACAGCCCGAATCAGCCCCAGCATTTT.

The table lists this clone with a few counts. The chain is built from TRBV12-3 or TRBV12-4 and TRBJ1-4; D not resolved. The CDR3 contains 12 residues. Trimming shortened V by 6 bases and J by 8 bases, and 10 bases separated the two germline ends. The chain's CDR3 is CASRGGFEKLFF. The CDR3 coding sequence is TGTGCCAGCAGGGGAGGGTTCGAAAAACTGTTTTTT.

Only one count was recorded for this clone. The CDR3: CASSPSENTGELFF. The CDR3 DNA reads TGTGCCAGCTCACCATCAGAGAACACCGGGGAGCTGTTTTTT. The chain combines TRBV18 with TRBJ2-2; D is ambiguous. The CDR3 extends over 14 amino acids. Germline-derived CDR1 and CDR2 are KGHSH and LQKENI. The V gene lost 2 bases and the J gene lost 1 base, with 5 bases spanning the gap.

The chain employs TRBV19 and TRBJ1-5, with TRBD1 identical over 12 bases. Germline assignment: CDR1 LNHDA and CDR2 SQIVND (reference sequence). Unmatched junction bases numbered 6, after V lost 5 bases and J lost 1 base. This CDR3 comprises 17 residues. CDR3 amino acids: CASSGRDRGRSNQPQHF. DNA for the CDR3: TGTGCCAGTAGTGGCCGGGACAGGGGGCGCAGCAATCAGCCCCAGCATTTT.

This chain uses TRBV6-5 with TRBJ2-3; 10 bases align to TRBD2. The V segment lost 7 bases and the J segment 4 bases; nucleotides outside the gene matches: 8. CDR1 is MNHEY, CDR2 SVGAGI, per germline. CDR3 length: 15 residues. CDR3 loop: CASILAGGIADTQYF. Here the CDR3 DNA reads TGTGCCAGCATCTTAGCGGGAGGTATTGCAGATACGCAGTATTTT.

This sequence joins TRBV7-3 and TRBJ1-1; 8 positions match TRBD1. The CDR3 consists of 19 residues. CDR1 and CDR2 (germline): SGHTA, FQGTGA. V lost 9 bases to trimming and J lost 1 base; unmatched junction nucleotides: 22. CDR3 in DNA: TGTGCCAGGCCGGACAGGGTTAGAAGCAAGGTGGATGGGAACACTGAAGCTTTCTTT. This sequence encodes CARPDRVRSKVDGNTEAFF.

In its sample, this clone was seen once. The chain recombines TRBV6-6 with TRBJ1-1; D uncertain. The CDR3 is made up of 11 amino acids. The V end lost 4 bases, the J end lost 4 bases, and 4 bases lay between the germline ends. Per germline, CDR1 MNHNY and CDR2 SVGAGI (reference sequence). CDR3 coding DNA: TGTGCCAGCAGTTTAGCCACTGAAGCTTTCTTT. It yields the protein CASSLATEAFF.

V gene TRBV19 combines with J gene TRBJ1-6, with TRBD1 identical over 7 bases. Germline V CDR1 and CDR2: LNHDA, SQIVND (reference sequence). The CDR3 has 16 residues. V trimming: 5 bases; J trimming: 9 bases; junction bases outside the gene matches: 13. This CDR3 is CASSPLDREDLSPLHF. The CDR3 nucleotides read TGTGCCAGTAGTCCCCTCGACAGGGAAGATCTTTCACCCCTCCACTTT. Using reference TRBV19 and TRBJ1-6 for the parts outside the CDR3, the full variable domain is DGGITQSPKYLFRKEGQNVTLSCEQNLNHDAMYWYRQDPGQGLRLIYYSQIVNDFQKGDIAEGYSVSREKKESFPLTVTSAQKNPTAFYLCASSPLDREDLSPLHFGNGTRLTVT.

The chain couples TRBV5-8 to TRBJ2-7, with 8 bases lining up with TRBD1. The germline V gene has CDR1 SGHTS and CDR2 YDEGEE. Trimming at V came to 3 bases and at J to 0 bases, leaving 8 bases not matched to a gene. The CDR3 consists of 16 residues. The CDR3 sequence is CASSYSRGRSSYEQYF. The CDR3 DNA follows: TGTGCCAGCAGCTATTCCAGGGGGCGAAGCTCCTACGAGCAGTACTTC.

The rearrangement links TRBV29-1 to TRBJ1-5; D is possibly TRBD1 (6 bases). The germline CDR1 and CDR2 sequences are SQVTM and ANQGSEA. The CDR3 sequence is 12 residues long. Trimming took off 4 bases at V and 4 bases at J, with 8 bases between the two ends. CDR3 in DNA: TGCAGCGTTGCTGGACAGAATCAGCCCCAGCATTTT. Translated: CSVAGQNQPQHF.

V usage is TRBV7-8 and J usage is TRBJ1-1; 8 bases map to TRBD1. Germline CDR1 SGHVS, CDR2 FQNEAQ. V was pared by 3 bases and J by 4 bases, with 4 bases of the junction left unmatched. CDR3 length: 14 amino acids. The CDR3 region is CASSFRTGTTEAFF. CDR3 bases: TGTGCCAGCAGCTTTAGGACAGGGACCACTGAAGCTTTCTTT.

The V and J genes are TRBV15 and TRBJ2-5; D is undetermined. V dropped 2 bases and J dropped 1 base, with 11 bases sitting between them. Germline CDR1 LNHNV, CDR2 YYDKDF (reference sequence). The CDR3 runs 15 residues. CDR3 loop: CATSRTPGSQETQYF. CDR3 sequence (DNA): TGTGCCACCAGCAGAACCCCAGGCAGCCAAGAGACCCAGTACTTC.

The chain's CDR3 is CASSQSIQGLLGNQPQHF. The CDR3 bases are TGTGCCAGCAGTCAGTCGATACAGGGGTTACTTGGCAATCAGCCCCAGCATTTT. The chain joins TRBV2 to TRBJ1-5; 7 bases fit TRBD1. The CDR3 sequence is 18 residues long. The junction had 15 bases not matched to a gene; V was cut back by 5 bases and J by 2 bases. Looked up from germline, CDR1 is SNHLY and CDR2 is FYNNEI. The whole variable domain, remainder taken from reference TRBV2 and TRBJ1-5, is EPEVTQTPSHQVTQMGQEVILRCVPISNHLYFYWYRQILGQKVEFLVSFYNNEISEKSEIFDDQFSVERPDGSNFTLKIRSTKLEDSAMYFCASSQSIQGLLGNQPQHFGDGTRLSIL.

The rearrangement uses TRBV6-4 and TRBJ1-5; TRBD1 is a possible D gene (6 bases). V shed 6 bases and J shed 6 bases, with 12 bases lying between them. This CDR3 is 13 amino acids long. Germline CDR1 MRHNA, CDR2 SNTAGT. For the CDR3, the DNA is TGTGCCAGCAGGAACAGGGCGGTTCAGCCCCAGCATTTT. Amino acids: CASRNRAVQPQHF.

The chain joins TRBV19 to TRBJ2-2; the match to TRBD2 covers 7 bases. The junction had 5 bases not matched to a gene; V was cut back by 6 bases and J by 1 base. CDR3 length: 15 amino acids. Germline CDR1 and CDR2: LNHDA and SQIVND (reference sequence). The CDR3 loop is CASSTPGGNTGELFF. The CDR3 DNA is TGTGCCAGTAGCACCCCGGGAGGGAACACCGGGGAGCTGTTTTTT.

The rearrangement uses TRBV10-3 and TRBJ2-7; 10 positions agree with TRBD1. Germline V lookup: CDR1 ENHRY, CDR2 SYGVKD. V lost 8 bases to trimming and J lost 7 bases; unmatched junction nucleotides: 20. There are 17 residues in the CDR3. CDR3 protein: CAISGTGVSSGVGEQYF. CDR3 bases: TGTGCCATCTCCGGGACAGGGGTGAGTAGCGGGGTCGGTGAGCAGTACTTC.

V and J are TRBV28 and TRBJ1-2; 7 bases are shared with TRBD1. The trim removed 6 bases at V and 0 bases at J, leaving 7 bases unmatched. The CDR3 sequence is 15 residues long. The germline V gene has CDR1 MDHEN and CDR2 SYDVKM. The CDR3 is CASSPGQRPNYGYTF. The CDR3 coding sequence is TGTGCCAGCAGCCCGGGACAGCGGCCTAACTATGGCTACACCTTC.

The CDR3, as DNA: TGCGCCAGCAGCTCTACAGGGCTTGGCTATGGCTACACCTTC. It translates to CASSSTGLGYGYTF. The chain uses TRBV5-1 and TRBJ1-2; D perhaps matches TRBD1 (6 bases). Trimming cost V 3 bases and J 4 bases, with 13 bases left between them. Germline-derived CDR1 and CDR2 are SGHRS and YFSETQ. CDR3 length: 14 amino acids. The variable domain in full, completed from reference TRBV5-1 and TRBJ1-2, reads KAGVTQTPRYLIKTRGQQVTLSCSPISGHRSVSWYQQTPGQGLQFLFEYFSETQRNKGNFPGRFSGRQFSNSRSEMNVSTLELGDSALYLCASSSTGLGYGYTFGSGTRLTVV.

The chain combines TRBV6-5 with TRBJ2-3; D remains ambiguous. Germline values: CDR1 MNHEY, CDR2 SVGAGI. The CDR3 runs to 12 residues. V dropped 7 bases and J dropped 7 bases, with 12 bases sitting between them. CDR3 sequence (DNA): TGTGCCAGCATCATCCGCGAGTATACGCAGTATTTT. It codes for CASIIREYTQYF.